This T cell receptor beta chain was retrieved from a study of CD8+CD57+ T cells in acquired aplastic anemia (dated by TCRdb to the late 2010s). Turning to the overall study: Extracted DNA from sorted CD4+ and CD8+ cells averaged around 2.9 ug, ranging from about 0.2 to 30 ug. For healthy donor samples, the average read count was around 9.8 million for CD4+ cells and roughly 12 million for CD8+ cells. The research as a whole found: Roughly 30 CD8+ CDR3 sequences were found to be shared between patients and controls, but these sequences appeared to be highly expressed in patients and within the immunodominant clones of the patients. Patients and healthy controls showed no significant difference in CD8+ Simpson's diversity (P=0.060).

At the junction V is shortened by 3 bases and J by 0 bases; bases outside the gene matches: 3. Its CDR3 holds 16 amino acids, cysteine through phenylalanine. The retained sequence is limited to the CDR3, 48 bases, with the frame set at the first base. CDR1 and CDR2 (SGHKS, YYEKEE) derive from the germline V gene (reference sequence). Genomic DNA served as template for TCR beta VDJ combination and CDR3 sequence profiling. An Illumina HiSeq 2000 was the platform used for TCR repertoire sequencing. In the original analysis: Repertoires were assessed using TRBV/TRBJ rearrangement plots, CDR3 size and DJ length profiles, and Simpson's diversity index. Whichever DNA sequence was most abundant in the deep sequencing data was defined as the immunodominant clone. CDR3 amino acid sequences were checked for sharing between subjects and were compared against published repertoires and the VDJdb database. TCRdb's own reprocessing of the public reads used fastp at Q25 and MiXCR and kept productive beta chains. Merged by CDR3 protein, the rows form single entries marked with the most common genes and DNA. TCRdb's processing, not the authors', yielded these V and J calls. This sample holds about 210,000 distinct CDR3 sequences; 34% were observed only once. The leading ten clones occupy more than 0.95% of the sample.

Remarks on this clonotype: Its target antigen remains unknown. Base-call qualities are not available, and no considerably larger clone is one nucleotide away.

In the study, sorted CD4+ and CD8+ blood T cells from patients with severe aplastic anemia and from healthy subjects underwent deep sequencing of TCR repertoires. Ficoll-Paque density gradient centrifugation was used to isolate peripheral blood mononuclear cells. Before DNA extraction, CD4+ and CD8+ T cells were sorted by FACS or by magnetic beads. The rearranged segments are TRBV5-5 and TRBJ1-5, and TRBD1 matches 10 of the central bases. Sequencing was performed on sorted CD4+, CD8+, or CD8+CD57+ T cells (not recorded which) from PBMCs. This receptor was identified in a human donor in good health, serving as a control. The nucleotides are TGTGCCAGCAGCTCGGGACAGGGGCATAGCAATCAGCCCCAGCATTTT. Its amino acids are CASSSGQGHSNQPQHF.